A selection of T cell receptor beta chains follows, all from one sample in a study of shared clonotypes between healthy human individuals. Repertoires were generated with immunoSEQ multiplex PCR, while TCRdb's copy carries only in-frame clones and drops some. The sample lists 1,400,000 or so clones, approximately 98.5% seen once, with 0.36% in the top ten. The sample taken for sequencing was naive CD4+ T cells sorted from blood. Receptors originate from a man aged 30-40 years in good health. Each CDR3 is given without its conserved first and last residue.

ATSTLREQY,TRBV15
ASSLRLAGAGELF,TRBV28
ASSWGRGTGELF,TRBV2
ASSTASTDTQY,TRBV9
ASSLGTSGTGELF,TRBV5-1
ASSLGGLAGESTDTQY,TRBV5-4
ATEGQGRRDEQF,TRBV18
ASRSHLDIRGPYEQY,TRBV28
ASSLDDGQY,TRBV7-9
ASSSTSGRVDTQY,TRBV18
ASSDWGLAGYNEQF,TRBV10-2
ASDPGPKEYEQY,TRBV6-1
ASSLLGNTIY,TRBV7-8
ASSTGPMTNYGYT,TRBV5-5
ASSPRQGVMSSSYEQY,TRBV18
ASTTDSGNQPQH,TRBV2
ASSLEGGRAEETQY,TRBV5-1
ASSLQGTSETQY,TRBV27
ASSRTSGANVLT,TRBV19
ASSQVPGGNQPQH,TRBV4-2
ASSQRGLSYNEQF,TRBV19
ASSFSLTDTQY,TRBV5-5
ASSSGGQSKKLF,TRBV6-5
ASSRDLANEKLF,TRBV11-2
ASSPRTVRSGANVLT,TRBV18
ASSPGGAARGQETQY,TRBV7-3
ASSLAQAYEQY,TRBV5-6
ASSLAEQGTNYGYT,TRBV7-9
ASGEIKRETQY,TRBV7-9
ASSTRRDDSYEQY,TRBV19
ASSPEATYEQY,TRBV5-1